This T cell receptor beta chain emerged from a study of cytomegalovirus exposure and HLA in healthy donors. General study results and limits: In a later analysis, at a false discovery rate of 0.05, roughly 16,000 TCR beta sequences matched HLA alleles. Among immune exposure information, only CMV serostatus was available. Three chains tied to CMV proved CMV antigen-specific in vitro. A later analysis linked a missense DCLRE1C variant to TCR beta V- and J-gene trimming.

The length of the CDR3 is 15 residues. The V end lost 3 bases, the J end lost 2 bases, and 13 bases lay between the germline ends. CDR1 is KGHSH, CDR2 LQKENI, per germline. Amplification used 60 Vbeta primers and 13 Jbeta primers. Here immunoSEQ multiplex PCR was the method, and the copy in TCRdb shows in-frame clones only, minus some. This table has around 40,000 clones, about 80% appearing once. With regard to this clone: The antigen is undetermined.

Source material: PBMCs. This chain links TRBV18 with TRBJ2-5; possibly TRBD1 for D (5 bases). The receptor was derived from a woman between 18 and 29 years old in good health and CMV-seropositive. The CDR3 region is CASSPRVGRQETQYF. Written as DNA, the CDR3 is TGTGCCAGCTCACCCCGGGTGGGGCGACAAGAGACCCAGTACTTC.